These 32 T cell receptor beta chains were sequenced from one sample in a study of blood T cell repertoires in COVID-19. This table comes from immunoSEQ multiplex PCR, and its TCRdb copy is limited to in-frame clones, with some not included. The sample has more than 150,000 clones; around 83% are singletons. Material for sequencing was peripheral blood. The receptor set was obtained from a man in his forties or fifties with active or convalescent COVID-19.

This clone was seen just once. The rearrangement links TRBV5-1 to TRBJ2-2; 9 bases match TRBD2. V was pared by 0 bases and J by 1 base, with 1 base of the junction left unmatched. This CDR3 comprises 16 residues. Germline lookup yields CDR1 SGHRS and CDR2 YFSETQ. Written as DNA, the CDR3 is TGCGCCAGCAGCTTGGTTAGCGGGAGGAACACCGGGGAGCTGTTTTTT. Translation gives CASSLVSGRNTGELFF.

The chain recombines TRBV25-1 with TRBJ1-3; a possible D gene is TRBD1 (6 bases). CDR3 length: 17 amino acids. The V gene's germline CDR1 is MGHDK and CDR2 SYGVNS. Trimming pared 6 bases from V and 0 bases from J, leaving 18 bases between. Written as DNA, the CDR3 is TGTGCCAGCAGCCCCTTGGGCAGGGGTAGCTCTGGAAACACCATATATTTT. It encodes CASSPLGRGSSGNTIYF. The entire variable domain, with the rest obtained from reference TRBV25-1 and TRBJ1-3, is as follows: EADIYQTPRYLVIGTGKKITLECSQTMGHDKMYWYQQDPGMELHLIHYSYGVNSTEKGDLSSESTVSRIRTEHFPLTLESARPSHTSQYLCASSPLGRGSSGNTIYFGEGSWLTVV.

V is TRBV6-2 or TRBV6-3 and J is TRBJ1-1; D is possibly TRBD1 (5 bases). The V end lost 0 bases, the J end lost 10 bases, and 15 bases lay between the germline ends. CDR1 is MNHEY and CDR2 is SVGEGT in the germline V gene. The CDR3 runs to 14 residues. The CDR3 sequence: CASSYSNGAGGAFF. CDR3 coding DNA: TGTGCCAGCAGTTACTCGAACGGGGCCGGGGGAGCTTTCTTT.

The J gene is TRBJ1-2, the V gene TRBV5-1; 10 bases agree with TRBD1. Germline V CDR1 and CDR2: SGHRS, YFSETQ. The V segment lost 4 bases and the J segment 6 bases; nucleotides outside the gene matches: 9. There are 15 residues in the CDR3. The CDR3 protein is CASSPSDRGGNGYTF. The DNA for the CDR3 is TGCGCCAGCAGCCCCTCGGACAGGGGGGGAAATGGCTACACCTTC.

In its sample, this clone was seen a few times. This sample also contains other DNA sequences that code for the same CDR3. The CDR3 protein is CASSLPSSYNSPLHF. In DNA, the CDR3 is TGTGCCAGCAGTTTACCCAGCTCCTATAATTCACCCCTCCACTTT. V gene TRBV28 combines with J gene TRBJ1-6, with D hard to call. The germline V gene encodes CDR1 MDHEN and CDR2 SYDVKM. The germline V and J ends were trimmed by 2 bases and 0 bases, with 5 bases remaining between them. The CDR3 covers 15 residues.

The chain is built from TRBV7-2 and TRBJ1-4, with 7 nucleotides matching TRBD1. Trimming at V came to 4 bases and at J to 5 bases, leaving 10 bases not matched to a gene. Germline CDR1 and CDR2: SGHTA and FQGNSA. The CDR3 runs to 16 residues. Here the CDR3 DNA reads TGTGCCAGCAGCTCCCAGATAGGGACAGTGAATGAAAAACTGTTTTTT. This codes for CASSSQIGTVNEKLFF.

This clone was counted once. V and J are TRBV5-8 and TRBJ1-1; D gene uncertain. Trimming removed 2 bases at V and 10 bases at J, with 18 bases between. CDR3 length: 14 residues. The germline V gene encodes CDR1 SGHTS and CDR2 YDEGEE. The CDR3 DNA reads as TGTGCCAGCAGCTTTCCGGGAGGTGGAGTGGGAGCTTTCTTT. The encoded protein is CASSFPGGGVGAFF.

The chain has TRBV2 and TRBJ1-4, with 10 bases identical to TRBD1. V trimming: 6 bases; J trimming: 8 bases; junction bases outside the gene matches: 9. There are 15 residues in the CDR3. In germline, CDR1 is SNHLY, CDR2 FYNNEI. The CDR3 bases are TGTGCCAGCAGGGTACCGGGACAGGGGCGAGAAAAACTGTTTTTT. This gives the protein CASRVPGQGREKLFF.

This clone was seen just once. The chain uses TRBV7-2 and TRBJ2-7, with D possibly matching TRBD2 (6 bases). Germline V gives CDR1 SGHTA, CDR2 FQGNSA. V gave up 1 base and J gave up 2 bases, with 12 bases separating them. The CDR3 has 15 residues. The CDR3 region has the DNA TGTGCCAGCAGCTTAGGAATAGCGGATGCCTACGAGCAGTACTTC. Its translation is CASSLGIADAYEQYF. Full variable domain (missing parts from reference TRBV7-2 and TRBJ2-7): GAGVSQSPSNKVTEKGKDVELRCDPISGHTALYWYRQSLGQGLEFLIYFQGNSAPDKSGLPSDRFSAERTGGSVSTLTIQRTQQEDSAVYLCASSLGIADAYEQYFGPGTRLTVT.

This clone was observed once. The gene calls are TRBV11-2 and TRBJ2-3; D may be TRBD1 (6 bases). The CDR3 has 14 amino acids. Germline V gives CDR1 SGHAT, CDR2 FQNNGV. The ends were cut back, 5 bases at V and 5 bases at J, with 14 bases in the middle. For the CDR3, the DNA is TGTGCCAGCAGCGACCGAGGACAGCGAGATACGCAGTATTTT. It codes for CASSDRGQRDTQYF.

This chain uses TRBV14 with TRBJ2-5; D perhaps matches TRBD2 (6 bases). V lost 4 bases, J lost 1 base, and 10 bases lay in between. Germline CDR1 is SGHDN and CDR2 is FVKESK. The length of the CDR3 is 14 residues. DNA of the CDR3: TGTGCCAGCAGCCTACGACTAGTCCAAGAGACCCAGTACTTC. Amino acids: CASSLRLVQETQYF.

The V and J genes are TRBV27 and TRBJ1-5; D unresolved. The CDR3 has 14 residues. Trimming shortened V by 5 bases and J by 3 bases, and 11 bases separated the two germline ends. The germline CDR1 and CDR2 sequences are MNHEY and SMNVEV (reference sequence). Here the CDR3 reads CASSRYGTNQPQHF. The CDR3 DNA is TGTGCCAGCAGTCGGTACGGTACCAATCAGCCCCAGCATTTT.

The table lists this clone with a few counts. This sequence joins TRBV5-8 and TRBJ1-4, with D unresolved. The CDR3 covers 13 residues. Trimming removed 2 bases from V and 8 bases from J, with 10 bases in between. Looked up from germline, CDR1 is SGHTS and CDR2 is YDEGEE. This CDR3 reads CASSLVPGEKLFF. In nucleotides, the CDR3 is TGTGCCAGCAGCTTAGTACCGGGAGAAAAACTGTTTTTT.

This clone occurred once. The chain combines TRBV29-1 with TRBJ1-2; D might be TRBD1 (6 bases). The V gene lost 5 bases and the J gene lost 4 bases, with 17 bases spanning the gap. The CDR3 has 14 residues. The germline V gene encodes CDR1 SQVTM and CDR2 ANQGSEA. CDR3 sequence (DNA): TGCAGCGTTATAAAACAGGGCCCGAGCTATGGCTACACCTTC. Protein: CSVIKQGPSYGYTF.

The chain joins TRBV6-5 to TRBJ2-3; D is undetermined. Germline V CDR1 and CDR2: MNHEY, SVGAGI. Trimming took 0 bases from V and 7 from J, leaving 8 bases between them. The CDR3 is 13 amino acids. In nucleotides, the CDR3 is TGTGCCAGCAGTTACTCCACCGGTAATACGCAGTATTTT. Translating it yields CASSYSTGNTQYF.

This chain joins TRBV30 and TRBJ2-5; a weak D match, TRBD2 (6 bases). This CDR3 comprises 16 residues. Germline values: CDR1 GTSNPN, CDR2 SVGIG (reference sequence). With 3 bases removed from V and 3 bases from J, the gap between germline ends came to 20 bases. CDR3 DNA sequence: TGTGCCTGGAGGCGCCCACTTCTAGGAGGGGAAGAGACCCAGTACTTC. Its protein product is CAWRRPLLGGEETQYF.

The rearrangement joins TRBV5-1 to TRBJ1-4; 10 positions match TRBD1. CDR3 length equals 15 residues. V was clipped by 4 bases and J by 7 bases; unmatched bases: 7. CDR1 and CDR2 from the germline V gene are SGHRS and YFSETQ. The CDR3 DNA reads TGCGCCAGCAGCGGGAGGACAGGGGGAGGTGAAAAACTGTTTTTT. This codes for CASSGRTGGGEKLFF.

V gene TRBV9 combines with J gene TRBJ2-7, with 14 nucleotides matching TRBD2. Germline-derived CDR1 and CDR2 are SGDLS and YYNGEE. The CDR3 has 14 amino acids. V was pared by 7 bases and J by 6 bases, with 6 bases of the junction left unmatched. This chain's CDR3 is CASGGTSGSGEQYF. For the CDR3, the DNA is TGTGCCAGCGGAGGGACTAGCGGGAGCGGCGAGCAGTACTTC.

The chain employs TRBV11-3 and TRBJ2-3; D not resolved. The V end was cut by 5 bases, the J end by 6 bases, with 24 bases between. This CDR3 spans 17 amino acids. From germline, CDR1 is SGHNT and CDR2 YENEEA. The CDR3 spells CASSPLRIPTPSDTQYF. In DNA, the CDR3 is TGTGCCAGCAGCCCCCTCCGAATTCCAACCCCTAGTGATACGCAGTATTTT.

This chain uses TRBV10-3 with TRBJ2-5, with TRBD2 identical over 13 bases. The germline gives CDR1 ENHRY, CDR2 SYGVKD. V trimming: 3 bases; J trimming: 3 bases; junction bases outside the gene matches: 10. This CDR3 is built from 18 residues. The CDR3 coding sequence is TGTGCCATCAGTGACTTTGCCGGACTAGCGGGGGTCGAAGAGACCCAGTACTTC. Amino acid sequence: CAISDFAGLAGVEETQYF.

The V call is TRBV7-8, the J call TRBJ1-2; 8 nucleotides agree with TRBD1. This CDR3 has 14 residues. The V gene's germline CDR1 is SGHVS and CDR2 FQNEAQ. J gave up 4 bases and V 1 base, and 2 bases lay outside the gene matches. CDR3 residues: CASSLGTGFYGYTF. As DNA, the CDR3 is TGTGCCAGCAGCTTAGGGACAGGGTTCTATGGCTACACCTTC. The variable domain in full, completed from reference TRBV7-8 and TRBJ1-2, reads GAGVSQSPRYKVAKRGQDVALRCDPISGHVSLFWYQQALGQGPEFLTYFQNEAQLDKSGLPSDRFFAERPEGSVSTLKIQRTQQEDSAVYLCASSLGTGFYGYTFGSGTRLTVV.

This sequence joins TRBV9 and TRBJ2-3, with TRBD2 as a possible D gene (5 bases). This CDR3 spans 16 amino acids. V lost 3 bases to trimming and J lost 4 bases, with 18 bases between them. In germline, CDR1 is SGDLS, CDR2 YYNGEE. CDR3 coding DNA: TGTGCCAGCAGCGGATATGGGAGAGGGAGAGCAGATACGCAGTATTTT. Translated, it gives CASSGYGRGRADTQYF.

V gene TRBV6-5 combines with J gene TRBJ2-7; D is possibly TRBD1 (5 bases). The V gene lost 0 bases and the J gene lost 2 bases, with 8 bases spanning the gap. CDR1 and CDR2 from the germline V gene are MNHEY and SVGAGI. The CDR3 is 14 residues long. CDR3 protein: CASSYSDRTYEQYF. The CDR3 DNA reads TGTGCCAGCAGTTACTCTGACAGAACCTACGAGCAGTACTTC.

Only a few counts were recorded for this clone. The V call is TRBV5-4, the J call TRBJ1-1; D is perhaps TRBD1 (6 bases). Germline V gene lookup returns CDR1 SGHNT and CDR2 YYREEE (reference sequence). The CDR3 is 13 residues long. V lost 4 bases and J 7 bases, leaving 14 bases between the germline ends. This CDR3 is CASSADIQGEAFF. The CDR3 coding sequence is TGTGCCAGCAGCGCAGATATACAGGGTGAAGCTTTCTTT.

The CDR3 here is CATTITDRKMNTEAFF. As DNA, the CDR3 is TGTGCCACTACGATCACGGACAGAAAAATGAACACTGAAGCTTTCTTT. J is TRBJ1-1 and V is TRBV19, with D possibly being TRBD1 (6 bases). Germline CDR1 is LNHDA and CDR2 is SQIVND (reference sequence). This CDR3 is built from 16 residues. Trimming left V 10 bases short and J 0 bases short, with 21 bases between.

The rearrangement uses TRBV5-5 and TRBJ2-4; D gene ambiguous. The CDR3 has 15 residues. Trimming took 0 bases from V and 9 from J, leaving 16 bases between them. Germline V gene data show CDR1 as SGHKS and CDR2 as YYEKEE (reference sequence). CDR3 in amino acids: CASSLGHAESGIQYF. CDR3 DNA: TGTGCCAGCAGCTTGGGGCACGCAGAATCGGGCATTCAGTACTTC.

The J gene is TRBJ1-1, the V gene TRBV6-5; the match to TRBD1 covers 7 bases. Trimming at V came to 2 bases and at J to 0 bases, leaving 6 bases not matched to a gene. Germline V gene data show CDR1 as MNHEY and CDR2 as SVGAGI. The CDR3 sequence is 16 residues long. CDR3 sequence reads: CASSYRTGQLNTEAFF. In DNA, the CDR3 is TGTGCCAGCAGTTACCGGACGGGACAGCTGAACACTGAAGCTTTCTTT.

This chain joins TRBV5-1 and TRBJ1-1, with D hard to call. Germline V gene sequence: CDR1 SGHRS, CDR2 YFSETQ. V was clipped by 6 bases and J by 0 bases, with 12 bases between them. CDR3 length: 14 amino acids. CDR3 coding DNA: TGCGCCAGCAAACAGAGTCCAATGAACACTGAAGCTTTCTTT. Protein sequence: CASKQSPMNTEAFF.

The rearrangement links TRBV11-2 to TRBJ2-1; D ambiguous. Trimming pared 7 bases from V and 7 bases from J, leaving 17 bases between. Germline lookup yields CDR1 SGHAT and CDR2 FQNNGV. The CDR3 totals 14 residues. The CDR3 spells CASTLLSIGNEQFF. The CDR3 region has the DNA TGTGCCAGCACCCTACTAAGCATTGGTAATGAGCAGTTCTTC.

The chain carries TRBV24-1 and TRBJ2-5; D might be TRBD1 (5 bases). Trimming removed 5 bases from V and 3 bases from J, with 12 bases in between. The germline V gene has CDR1 KGHDR and CDR2 SFDVKD. CDR3 length: 14 amino acids. The CDR3 here is CATSAMTQEETQYF. CDR3 nucleotide sequence: TGTGCCACCAGTGCCATGACACAGGAAGAGACCCAGTACTTC.

This rearrangement joins TRBV7-9 to TRBJ2-7, with TRBD2 matching 14 bases. Germline-derived CDR1 and CDR2 are SEHNR and FQNEAQ (reference sequence). CDR3 length: 15 amino acids. The V segment lost 6 bases and the J segment 5 bases; nucleotides outside the gene matches: 6. CDR3 sequence reads: CASSLGLAGVNEQYF. DNA for the CDR3: TGTGCCAGCAGTCTGGGACTAGCGGGAGTAAACGAGCAGTACTTC. The variable domain in full, with the rest retrieved from reference TRBV7-9 and TRBJ2-7, is DTGVSQNPRHKITKRGQNVTFRCDPISEHNRLYWYRQTLGQGPEFLTYFQNEAQLEKSRLLSDRFSAERPKGSFSTLEIQRTEQGDSAMYLCASSLGLAGVNEQYFGPGTRLTVT.

The rearrangement uses TRBV18 and TRBJ1-2, with D hard to call. From germline, CDR1 is KGHSH and CDR2 LQKENI. Trimming removed 3 bases at V and 8 bases at J, with 13 bases between. CDR3 length equals 13 residues. DNA for the CDR3: TGTGCCAGCTCACCCGACGGGTTGAGGGGCTACACCTTC. Protein product: CASSPDGLRGYTF.